This TCR beta chain was identified during a study of human thymus T cells. Regarding the study as a whole: Repertoires from thymus and blood appeared to show biased V and J gene usage. Related research described thymic repertoires that were highly overlapping among unrelated individuals.

V was clipped by 5 bases and J by 6 bases, with 19 bases between them. Germline CDR1 SGHKS, CDR2 YYEKEE (reference sequence). The CDR3 length is 15 residues. Of note for this clone: Its antigen is unidentified.

During corrective heart surgery, resections were taken, and the thymus tissue came from them. Having corrective surgery for congenital heart defects, healthy Finnish infants were the ones who donated. Repertoires were generated with immunoSEQ multiplex PCR, while TCRdb's copy carries only in-frame clones and drops some. Found here are some 120,000 clones, more than 90% of them singletons; the top ten hold around 0.024%. The chain recombines TRBV5-5 with TRBJ2-3; D is perhaps TRBD2 (6 bases). The sample comprised thymus tissue. The clonotype originates from a boy in the first two years of life with a congenital heart defect but otherwise immunologically healthy. The CDR3 reads CASSSGLSEVDTQYF. CDR3 nucleotide sequence: TGTGCCAGCAGTTCGGGACTGTCCGAGGTCGATACGCAGTATTTT.